This T cell receptor beta chain originates from a study of technical replicates of blood from a few donors. Trimming took off 1 base at V and 5 bases at J, with 17 bases between the two ends. Germline CDR1 SGHTA, CDR2 FQGNSA. CDR3 length: 16 residues. The protocol was immunoSEQ multiplex PCR, while the TCRdb copy is restricted to in-frame clones and leaves out a portion. The sample holds 65,000 to 70,000 clones, around nine tenths seen once. Source material: PBMCs. The receptor comes from a human donor in good health. Some clones in this sample may be carry-over from other donors' samples. The V and J genes are TRBV7-2 and TRBJ2-5; D might be TRBD2 (6 bases). The chain's CDR3 is CASSLGGTGGWETQYF. DNA of the CDR3: TGTGCCAGCAGCTTAGGCGGGACTGGGGGTTGGGAGACCCAGTACTTC.